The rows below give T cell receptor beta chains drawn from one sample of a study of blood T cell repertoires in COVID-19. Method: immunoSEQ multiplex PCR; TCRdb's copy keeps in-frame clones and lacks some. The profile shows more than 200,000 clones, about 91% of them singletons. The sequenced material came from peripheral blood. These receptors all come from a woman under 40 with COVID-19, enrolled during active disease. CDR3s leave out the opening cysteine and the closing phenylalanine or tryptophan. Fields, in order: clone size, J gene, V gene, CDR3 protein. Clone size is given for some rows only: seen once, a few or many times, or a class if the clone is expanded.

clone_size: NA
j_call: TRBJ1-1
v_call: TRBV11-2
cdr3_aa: ASSFRDSEAF

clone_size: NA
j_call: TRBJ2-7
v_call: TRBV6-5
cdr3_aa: ASSYSSGRTYEQY

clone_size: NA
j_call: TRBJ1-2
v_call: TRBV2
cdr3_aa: ASSDRVGYT

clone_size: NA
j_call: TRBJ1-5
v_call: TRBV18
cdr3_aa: ASSGGNQPQH

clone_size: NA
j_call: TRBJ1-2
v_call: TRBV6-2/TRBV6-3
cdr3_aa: ASSYSGTGVSGYT

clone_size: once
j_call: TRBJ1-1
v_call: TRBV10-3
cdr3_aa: AIRSFPLNTEAF

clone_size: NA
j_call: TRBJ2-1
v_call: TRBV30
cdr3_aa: AWSVLGLAGGNEQF

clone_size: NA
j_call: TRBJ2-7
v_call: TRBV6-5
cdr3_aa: ASSPGLYEQY

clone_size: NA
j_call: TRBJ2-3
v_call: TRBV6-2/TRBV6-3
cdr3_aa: ASSYSHPRVAGTDTQY

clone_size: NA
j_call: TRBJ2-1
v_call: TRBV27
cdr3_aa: ASSWLGQGGEQF

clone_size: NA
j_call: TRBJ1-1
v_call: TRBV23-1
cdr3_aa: ASRRSWDREGTEAF

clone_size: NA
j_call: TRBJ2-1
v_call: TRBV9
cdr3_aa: ASSASGQGYNEQF

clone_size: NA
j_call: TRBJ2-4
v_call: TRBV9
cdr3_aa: ASSVGGQQDIQY

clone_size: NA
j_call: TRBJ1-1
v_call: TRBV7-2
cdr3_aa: ASSLGQATEAF

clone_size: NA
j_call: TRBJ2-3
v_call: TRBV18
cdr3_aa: ASSPTSGSDTQY

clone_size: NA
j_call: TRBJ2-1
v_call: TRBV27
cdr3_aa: ASSFWTSGGEQF

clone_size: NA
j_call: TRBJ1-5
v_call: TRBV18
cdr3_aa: ASSPGESNQPQH

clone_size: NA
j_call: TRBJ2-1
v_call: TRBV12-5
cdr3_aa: ASVPSGRVNEQF

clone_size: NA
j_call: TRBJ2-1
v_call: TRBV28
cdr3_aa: ASSLPPPEF

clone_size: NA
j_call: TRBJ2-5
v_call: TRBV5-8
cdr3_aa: ASSSYGTSKYQETQY

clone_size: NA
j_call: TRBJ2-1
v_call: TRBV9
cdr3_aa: ASSAGGGAVHEQF

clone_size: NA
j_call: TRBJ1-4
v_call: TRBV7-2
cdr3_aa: ASSKQGYSNEKLF

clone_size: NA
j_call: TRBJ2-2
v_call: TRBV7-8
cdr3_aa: ASSLGLVSGGELF

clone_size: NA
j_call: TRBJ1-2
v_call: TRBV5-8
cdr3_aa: ASSLGFEPVGYT

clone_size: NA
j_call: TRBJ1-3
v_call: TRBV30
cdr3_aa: AWSVRTGSISGNTIY

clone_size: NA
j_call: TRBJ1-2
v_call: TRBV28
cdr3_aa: ASSSRGGEDYGYT

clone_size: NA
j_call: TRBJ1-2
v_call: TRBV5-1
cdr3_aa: ASSLSVTNYGYT

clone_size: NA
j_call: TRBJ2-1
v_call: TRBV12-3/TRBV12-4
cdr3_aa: ASRRLAYNEQF

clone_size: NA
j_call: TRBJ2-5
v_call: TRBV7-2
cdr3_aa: ASSPPGQGGETQY

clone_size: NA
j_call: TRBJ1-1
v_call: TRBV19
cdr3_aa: ASSSRGGLFTEAF

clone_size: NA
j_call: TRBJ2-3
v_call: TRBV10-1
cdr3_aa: ASSEGGLRDTQY

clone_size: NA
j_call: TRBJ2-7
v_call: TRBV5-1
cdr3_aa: ASSLDSTSYEQY

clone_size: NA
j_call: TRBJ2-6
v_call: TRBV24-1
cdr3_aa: ATKGRGLT

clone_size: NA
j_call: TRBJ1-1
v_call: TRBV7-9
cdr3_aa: ASSHGQGDTEAF

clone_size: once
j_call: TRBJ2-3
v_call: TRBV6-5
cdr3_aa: ASRTAGTDTQY

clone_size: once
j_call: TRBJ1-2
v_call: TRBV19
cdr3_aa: ASSPPQGNYGYT

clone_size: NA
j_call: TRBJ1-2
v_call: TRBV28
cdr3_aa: ASSDQTGTGVGYT

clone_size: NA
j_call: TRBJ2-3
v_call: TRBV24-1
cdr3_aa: ATSDPRLAGSHTDTQY

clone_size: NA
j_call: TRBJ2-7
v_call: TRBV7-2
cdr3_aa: ASSLLDRVYEQY

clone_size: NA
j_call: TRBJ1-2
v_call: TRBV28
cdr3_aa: ASSPTGGWVYGYT

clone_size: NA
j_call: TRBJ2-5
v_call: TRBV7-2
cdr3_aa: ASSRDRASQY

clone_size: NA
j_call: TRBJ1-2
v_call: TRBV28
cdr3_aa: ATHLGENYGYT

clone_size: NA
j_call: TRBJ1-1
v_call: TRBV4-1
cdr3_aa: ASSQQRPGQAYTEAF

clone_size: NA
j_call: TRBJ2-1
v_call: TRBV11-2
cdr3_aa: ASSLGPGSYNEQF

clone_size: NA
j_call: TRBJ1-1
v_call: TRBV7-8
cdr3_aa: ASSLATGQPSEAF

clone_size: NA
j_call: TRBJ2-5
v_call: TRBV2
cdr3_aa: ASLKLLAGQETQY

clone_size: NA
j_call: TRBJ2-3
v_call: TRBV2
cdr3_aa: ATGEGQGADTQY

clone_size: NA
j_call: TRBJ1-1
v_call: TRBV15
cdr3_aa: ATSRGEMNTEAF

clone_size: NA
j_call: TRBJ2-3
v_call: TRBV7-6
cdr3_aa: ASSLVGRPTDTQY

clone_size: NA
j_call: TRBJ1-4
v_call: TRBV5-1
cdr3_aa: ASSLGGGQTTNEKLF

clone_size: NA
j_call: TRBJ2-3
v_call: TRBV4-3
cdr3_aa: ASSQGVQGSTDTQY

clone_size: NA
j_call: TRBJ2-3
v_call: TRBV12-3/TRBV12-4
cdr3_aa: ASSFGTQY

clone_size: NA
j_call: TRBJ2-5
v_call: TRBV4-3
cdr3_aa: ASSRGSGSQETQY

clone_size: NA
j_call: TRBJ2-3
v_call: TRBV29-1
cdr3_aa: SATGQVSTDTQY